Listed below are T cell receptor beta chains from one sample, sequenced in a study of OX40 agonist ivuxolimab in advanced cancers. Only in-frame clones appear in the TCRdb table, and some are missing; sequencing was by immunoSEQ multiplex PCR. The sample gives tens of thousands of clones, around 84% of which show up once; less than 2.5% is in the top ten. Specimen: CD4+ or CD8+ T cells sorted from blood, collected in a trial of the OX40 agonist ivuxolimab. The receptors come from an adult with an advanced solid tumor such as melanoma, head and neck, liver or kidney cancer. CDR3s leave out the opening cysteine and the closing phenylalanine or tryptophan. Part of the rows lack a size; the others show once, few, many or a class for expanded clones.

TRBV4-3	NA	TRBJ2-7	ASSRAMGYEQY
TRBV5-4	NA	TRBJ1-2	ASSPQGLVRGYT
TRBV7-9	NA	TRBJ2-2	ASSSRKAVNTGELF
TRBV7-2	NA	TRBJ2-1	ASSLWVPGAWVEQF
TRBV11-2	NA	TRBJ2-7	ASSLEPSNYEQY
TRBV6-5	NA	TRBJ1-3	ASSLGWGAGNTIY
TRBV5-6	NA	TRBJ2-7	ASTGRYEQY
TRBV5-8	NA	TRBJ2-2	ASSTFRPGHSNTGELF
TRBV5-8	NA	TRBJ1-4	ASTRGGAGSEKLF
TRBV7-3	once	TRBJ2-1	ASSLTTASGNNEQF
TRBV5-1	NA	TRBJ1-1	ASSLNDRANTEAF
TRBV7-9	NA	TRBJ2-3	ASSLRQGSTDTQY
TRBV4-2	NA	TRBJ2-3	ASNAGGGRPDTQY
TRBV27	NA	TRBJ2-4	ASSLSGAKNIQY
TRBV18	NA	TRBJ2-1	ASSYSGSSYNEQF
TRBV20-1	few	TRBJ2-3	SAGTSSRGY
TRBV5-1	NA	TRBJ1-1	ASATTGVNTEAF
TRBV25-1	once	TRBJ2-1	ASSVPPYNEQF
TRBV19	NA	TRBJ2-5	ASSRGRETQY
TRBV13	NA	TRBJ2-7	ASSPGQGIGYEQY